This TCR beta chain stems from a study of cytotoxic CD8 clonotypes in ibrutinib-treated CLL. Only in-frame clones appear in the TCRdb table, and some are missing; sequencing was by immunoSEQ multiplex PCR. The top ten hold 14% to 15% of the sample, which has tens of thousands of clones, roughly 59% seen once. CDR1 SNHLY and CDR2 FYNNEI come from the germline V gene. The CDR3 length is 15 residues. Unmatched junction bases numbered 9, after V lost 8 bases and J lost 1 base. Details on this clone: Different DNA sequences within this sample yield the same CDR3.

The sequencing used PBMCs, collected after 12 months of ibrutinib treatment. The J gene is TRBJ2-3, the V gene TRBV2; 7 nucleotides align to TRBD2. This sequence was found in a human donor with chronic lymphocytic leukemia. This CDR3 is CASSGLAGGTDTQYF. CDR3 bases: TGTGCCAGCTCGGGACTCGCGGGGGGCACAGATACGCAGTATTTT.